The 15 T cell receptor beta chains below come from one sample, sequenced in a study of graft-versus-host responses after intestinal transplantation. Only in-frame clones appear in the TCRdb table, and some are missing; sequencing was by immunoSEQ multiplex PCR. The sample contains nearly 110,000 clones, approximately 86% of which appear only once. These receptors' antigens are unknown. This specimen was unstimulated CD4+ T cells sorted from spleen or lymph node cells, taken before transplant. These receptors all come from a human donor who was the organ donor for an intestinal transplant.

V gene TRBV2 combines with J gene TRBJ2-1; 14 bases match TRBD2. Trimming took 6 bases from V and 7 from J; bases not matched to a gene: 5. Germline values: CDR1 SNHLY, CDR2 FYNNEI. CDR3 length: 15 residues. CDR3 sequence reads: CASRDRTSGRNEQFF. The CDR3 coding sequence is TGTGCCAGCAGAGATAGGACTAGCGGGAGGAATGAGCAGTTCTTC.

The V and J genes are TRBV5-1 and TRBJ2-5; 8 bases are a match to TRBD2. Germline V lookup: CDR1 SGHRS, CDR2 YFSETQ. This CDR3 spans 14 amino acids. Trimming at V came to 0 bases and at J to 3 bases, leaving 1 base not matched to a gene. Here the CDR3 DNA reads TGCGCCAGCAGCTTGGCACTAGCGGAAGAGACCCAGTACTTC. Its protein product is CASSLALAEETQYF.

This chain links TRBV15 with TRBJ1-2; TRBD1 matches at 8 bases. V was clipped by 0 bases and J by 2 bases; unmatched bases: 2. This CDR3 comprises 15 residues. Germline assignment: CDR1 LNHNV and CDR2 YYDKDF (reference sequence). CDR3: CATSRDRGHNYGYTF. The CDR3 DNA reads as TGTGCCACCAGCAGAGACAGGGGGCACAACTATGGCTACACCTTC.

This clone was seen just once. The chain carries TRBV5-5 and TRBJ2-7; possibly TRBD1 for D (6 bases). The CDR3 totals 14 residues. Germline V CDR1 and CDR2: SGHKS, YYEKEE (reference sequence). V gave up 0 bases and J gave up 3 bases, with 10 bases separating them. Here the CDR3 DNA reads TGTGCCAGCAGCTTGGGGACAGATGGCTACGAGCAGTACTTC. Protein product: CASSLGTDGYEQYF. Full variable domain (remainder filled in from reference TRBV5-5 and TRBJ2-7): DAGVTQSPTHLIKTRGQQVTLRCSPISGHKSVSWYQQVLGQGPQFIFQYYEKEERGRGNFPDRFSARQFPNYSSELNVNALLLGDSALYLCASSLGTDGYEQYFGPGTRLTVT.

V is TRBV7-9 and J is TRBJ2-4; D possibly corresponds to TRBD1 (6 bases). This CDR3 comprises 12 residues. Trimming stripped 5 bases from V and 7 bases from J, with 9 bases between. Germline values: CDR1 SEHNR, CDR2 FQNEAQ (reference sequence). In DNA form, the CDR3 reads TGTGCCAGCAGCCACCAGGGGAACATTCAGTACTTC. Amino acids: CASSHQGNIQYF.

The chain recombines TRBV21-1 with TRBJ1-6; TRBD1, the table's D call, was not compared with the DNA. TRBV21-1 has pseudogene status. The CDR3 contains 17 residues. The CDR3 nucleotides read TGTGCCAGCAGCACGAGGGGCCGGGACAGGGATAATTCACCCCTCCACTTT. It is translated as CASSTRGRDRDNSPLHF.

CDR3 coding DNA: TGTGCCAGCAGCAAAAGGCCAGATACGCAGTATTTT. This translates into CASSKRPDTQYF. The rearrangement uses TRBV21-1 and TRBJ2-3. TRBV21-1 is recorded as a pseudogene. This CDR3 spans 12 amino acids.

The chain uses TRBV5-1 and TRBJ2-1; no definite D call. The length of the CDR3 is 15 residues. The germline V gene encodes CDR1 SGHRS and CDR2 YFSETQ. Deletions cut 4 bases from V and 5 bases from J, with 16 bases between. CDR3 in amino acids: CASSENPGRHNEQFF. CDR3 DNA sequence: TGCGCCAGCAGCGAGAACCCGGGCCGACACAATGAGCAGTTCTTC.

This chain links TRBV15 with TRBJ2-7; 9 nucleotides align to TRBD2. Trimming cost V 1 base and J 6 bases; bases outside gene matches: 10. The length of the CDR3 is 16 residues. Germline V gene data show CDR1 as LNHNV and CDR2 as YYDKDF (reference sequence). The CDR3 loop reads CATSRGDSGRWGEQYF. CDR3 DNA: TGTGCCACCAGCAGAGGGGATAGCGGGAGATGGGGCGAGCAGTACTTC. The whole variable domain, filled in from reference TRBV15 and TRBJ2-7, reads DAMVIQNPRYQVTQFGKPVTLSCSQTLNHNVMYWYQQKSSQAPKLLFHYYDKDFNNEADTPDNFQSRRPNTSFCFLDIRSPGLGDTAMYLCATSRGDSGRWGEQYFGPGTRLTVT.

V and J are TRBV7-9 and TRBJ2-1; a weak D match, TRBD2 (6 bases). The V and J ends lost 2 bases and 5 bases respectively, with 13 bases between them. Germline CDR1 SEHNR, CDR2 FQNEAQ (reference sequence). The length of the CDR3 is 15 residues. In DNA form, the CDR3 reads TGTGCCAGCAGCTTATTAGGGACTGCGGACAATGAGCAGTTCTTC. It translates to CASSLLGTADNEQFF.

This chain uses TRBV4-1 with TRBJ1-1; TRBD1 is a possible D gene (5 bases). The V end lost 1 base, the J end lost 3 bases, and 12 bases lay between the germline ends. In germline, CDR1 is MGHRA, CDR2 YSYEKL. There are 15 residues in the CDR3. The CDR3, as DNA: TGCGCCAGCAGCCAAGGTTTGGGGGTACACACTGAAGCTTTCTTT. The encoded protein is CASSQGLGVHTEAFF.

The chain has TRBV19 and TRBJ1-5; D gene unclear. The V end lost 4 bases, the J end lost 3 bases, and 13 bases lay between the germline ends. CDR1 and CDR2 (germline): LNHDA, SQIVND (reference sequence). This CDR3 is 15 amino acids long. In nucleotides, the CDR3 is TGTGCCAGTAGTACCCGAGCACCAGTCAATCAGCCCCAGCATTTT. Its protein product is CASSTRAPVNQPQHF.

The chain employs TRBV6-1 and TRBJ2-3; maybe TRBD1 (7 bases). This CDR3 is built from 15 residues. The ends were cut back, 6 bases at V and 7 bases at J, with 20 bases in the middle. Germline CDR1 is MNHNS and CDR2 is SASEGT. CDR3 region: CASRPNRGGLNTQYF. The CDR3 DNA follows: TGTGCCAGCAGACCCAACAGGGGAGGATTGAATACGCAGTATTTT.

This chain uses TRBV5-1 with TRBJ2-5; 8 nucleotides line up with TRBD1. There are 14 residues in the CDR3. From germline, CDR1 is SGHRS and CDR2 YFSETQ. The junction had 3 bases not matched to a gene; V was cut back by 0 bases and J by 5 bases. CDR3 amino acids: CASSLVGQAETQYF. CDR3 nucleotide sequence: TGCGCCAGCAGCTTGGTGGGACAGGCGGAGACCCAGTACTTC.

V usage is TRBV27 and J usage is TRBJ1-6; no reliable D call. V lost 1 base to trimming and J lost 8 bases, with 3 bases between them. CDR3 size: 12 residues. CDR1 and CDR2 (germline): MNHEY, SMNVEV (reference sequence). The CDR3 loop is CASSLLYSPLHF. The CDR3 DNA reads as TGTGCCAGCAGTTTATTATATTCACCCCTCCACTTT.